This T cell receptor (beta chain) was sequenced in a study of blood T cell repertoires in COVID-19. About the research overall: Sites across the United States, Italy and Spain contributed samples from acute and convalescent COVID-19.

All enrollees were about 18 to 90 years old and from fewer than 25 US areas. Participants had their cohort set by participant-reported clinical history. Generated by immunoSEQ multiplex PCR, the TCRdb table keeps only in-frame clones and is missing some. The repertoire holds around 420,000 clones, with 70% to 90% as singletons. The sample consisted of PBMCs or T cells enriched from blood (not recorded which). The sequence came from a woman in her 40s with acute COVID-19.

This CDR3 reads CASRTGQELSYNSPLHF. The CDR3, as DNA: TGCGCCAGCAGAACCGGACAGGAACTCTCCTATAATTCACCCCTCCACTTT. The chain combines TRBV5-1 with TRBJ1-6, with 7 nucleotides matching TRBD1. J gave up 0 bases and V 5 bases, and 8 bases lay outside the gene matches. Germline CDR1 SGHRS, CDR2 YFSETQ. This CDR3 spans 17 amino acids.